These 23 T cell receptor beta chains share one sample of origin, sequenced in a study of response to subunit inactivated influenza vaccine (dated by TCRdb to 2016 to 2019). Libraries were built with RT-PCR. The run used an Illumina HiSeq 2500. The raw public data were reprocessed by TCRdb itself: fastp quality trimming at Q25, MiXCR clonotype calling, in-frame beta chains only. Entries are consolidated by CDR3 protein sequence, retaining the most common genes and DNA. This sample gives under 550,000 distinct CDR3 sequences in total; roughly 7.9% of them show up just once. Over 10% of the sample is in the top ten clones. This sample comprised PBMCs from blood, obtained approximately 25 months after vaccination. The receptors originated from a man in his fifties or sixties who received an inactivated influenza vaccine. Donor details come from another sample of the same person, matched by shared clones.

This clonotype came up a few times. This chain uses TRBV12-3 or TRBV12-4 with TRBJ2-1, with 9 bases that match TRBD1. V lost 6 bases to trimming and J lost 2 bases; unmatched junction nucleotides: 5. The CDR3 covers 15 residues. The CDR3 loop is CASSIQGAAYNEQFF. The DNA of the CDR3 is TGTGCCAGCAGCATACAGGGGGCAGCCTACAATGAGCAGTTCTTC.

This clonotype has a count of ten or more. The rearrangement uses TRBV5-1 and TRBJ2-3; the match to TRBD2 covers 8 bases. The CDR3 has 16 amino acids. Germline loops: CDR1 SGHRS, CDR2 YFSETQ. V dropped 4 bases and J dropped 6; count of bases not matched to a gene: 13. This CDR3 is CASSITGTRFSDTQYF. CDR3 bases: TGCGCCAGCAGCATCACCGGGACTAGATTTTCGGATACGCAGTATTTT.

Only a few counts were recorded for this clonotype. The chain employs TRBV25-1 and TRBJ2-3; TRBD2 agrees at 12 bases. Germline loops: CDR1 MGHDK, CDR2 SYGVNS. The CDR3 has 16 residues. The trim removed 2 bases at V and 3 bases at J, leaving 3 bases unmatched. CDR3 DNA: TGTGCCAGCAGTGAACGGACTAGCGGGGTTACAGATACGCAGTATTTT. This sequence encodes CASSERTSGVTDTQYF.

At least ten counts were recorded for this clonotype. This chain joins TRBV18 and TRBJ1-1; no reliable D call. Germline loops: CDR1 KGHSH, CDR2 LQKENI. The V and J ends lost 7 bases and 4 bases respectively, with 10 bases between them. The CDR3 has 12 amino acids. The CDR3 is CASWGGSTEAFF. For the CDR3, the DNA is TGTGCCAGCTGGGGAGGGAGCACTGAAGCTTTCTTT.

V is TRBV20-1 and J is TRBJ2-3; D perhaps matches TRBD2 (6 bases). V was pared by 6 bases and J by 1 base, with 14 bases between. Looked up from germline, CDR1 is DFQATT and CDR2 is SNEGSKA (reference sequence). The CDR3 contains 14 residues. CDR3 in amino acids: CSAREERGTDTQYF. In DNA form, the CDR3 reads TGCAGTGCCAGGGAGGAGCGGGGCACAGATACGCAGTATTTT.

This clonotype was seen ten or more times. The J gene is TRBJ2-5, the V gene TRBV15; D is unclear. Between the trimmed V and J ends, which lost 1 base and 3 bases, there was a span of 6 bases. The CDR3 contains 13 residues. Looked up from germline, CDR1 is LNHNV and CDR2 is YYDKDF (reference sequence). Here the CDR3 DNA reads TGTGCCACCAGCAGAGGGGGAAAAGAGACCCAGTACTTC. Residues: CATSRGGKETQYF. The whole variable domain, remainder taken from reference TRBV15 and TRBJ2-5, is DAMVIQNPRYQVTQFGKPVTLSCSQTLNHNVMYWYQQKSSQAPKLLFHYYDKDFNNEADTPDNFQSRRPNTSFCFLDIRSPGLGDTAMYLCATSRGGKETQYFGPGTRLLVL.

At least ten counts were recorded for this clonotype. The chain is built from TRBV12-3 or TRBV12-4 and TRBJ1-1; no definite D call. V lost 0 bases to trimming and J lost 7 bases, with 9 bases between them. The CDR3 length is 13 residues. CDR3 amino acids: CASSLARDYEAFF. The CDR3 DNA follows: TGTGCCAGCAGTTTAGCGCGAGACTATGAAGCTTTCTTT.

This clonotype occurred a few times. The rearrangement links TRBV20-1 to TRBJ2-7; D perhaps matches TRBD1 (5 bases). This CDR3 comprises 12 residues. The V gene lost 1 base and the J gene lost 6 bases, with 10 bases spanning the gap. Per the germline V gene, CDR1 is DFQATT and CDR2 is SNEGSKA (reference sequence). This CDR3 reads CSARGWGSEQYF. CDR3 nucleotide sequence: TGCAGTGCTAGAGGATGGGGCTCCGAGCAGTACTTC.

This clonotype showed up just a few times. CDR3 sequence (DNA): TGTGCCAGCAGTCAACCTGTACCCGGGACTTTTATCGGTGAGCAGTTCTTC. It codes for CASSQPVPGTFIGEQFF. The J gene is TRBJ2-1, the V gene TRBV28; D is possibly TRBD2 (6 bases). The CDR3 contains 17 residues. Trimming took 5 bases from V and 9 from J, leaving 26 bases between them. CDR1 and CDR2 from the germline V gene are MDHEN and SYDVKM. The entire variable domain, with the rest obtained from reference TRBV28 and TRBJ2-1, is as follows: DVKVTQSSRYLVKRTGEKVFLECVQDMDHENMFWYRQDPGLGLRLIYFSYDVKMKEKGDIPEGYSVSREKKERFSLILESASTNQTSMYLCASSQPVPGTFIGEQFFGPGTRLTVL.

This clonotype was counted only a few times. The rearrangement joins TRBV16 to TRBJ1-3; no definite D call. V lost 3 bases and J 8 bases, leaving 14 bases between the germline ends. The germline CDR1 and CDR2 sequences are KGHSY and FQNENV. This CDR3 contains 14 residues. The CDR3 sequence is CASSQAQIRDTIYF. The CDR3 DNA follows: TGTGCCAGCAGCCAGGCGCAAATTCGAGACACCATATATTTT.

This clonotype was detected ten times or more. The chain joins TRBV7-2 to TRBJ2-1; possible D gene TRBD2, 6 bases. The germline V and J ends were trimmed by 2 bases and 8 bases, with 13 bases remaining between them. The CDR3 sequence is 14 residues long. Germline-derived CDR1 and CDR2 are SGHTA and FQGNSA. The CDR3 DNA reads as TGTGCCAGCAGCTTACGTCGGGAGAGGGATGAGCAGTTCTTC. Its protein is CASSLRRERDEQFF.

For the CDR3, the DNA is TGTGCCAGTCAAGTCTCTGGGGCCAACGTCCTGACTTTC. This translates into CASQVSGANVLTF. V and J are TRBV3-1 and TRBJ2-6; D not certain. CDR1 and CDR2 (germline): LGHDT, YNNKEL (reference sequence). V dropped 9 bases and J dropped 0 bases, with 6 bases sitting between them. CDR3 size: 13 residues.

This clonotype has a count of ten or more. CDR3 sequence: CSPLGGSGRGNEQFF. The CDR3 DNA sequence: TGCAGTCCTCTCGGGGGTAGCGGTAGAGGAAATGAGCAGTTCTTC. The rearrangement links TRBV20-1 to TRBJ2-1, with D possibly matching TRBD2 (6 bases). CDR3 size: 15 residues. The germline V and J ends were trimmed by 8 bases and 7 bases, with 24 bases remaining between them. From germline, CDR1 is DFQATT and CDR2 SNEGSKA (reference sequence).

V usage is TRBV7-6 and J usage is TRBJ2-7, with D perhaps TRBD1 (6 bases). The CDR3 runs to 14 residues. Trimming cost V 5 bases and J 6 bases, with 17 bases left between them. CDR1 SGHVS and CDR2 FNYEAQ come from the germline V gene. CDR3 DNA: TGTGCCAGCAGCATTAGACACAGGGAAGGCGAGCAGTACTTC. Its translation: CASSIRHREGEQYF.

The chain recombines TRBV5-5 with TRBJ2-5; D unclear. CDR3 length equals 13 residues. Germline V CDR1 and CDR2: SGHKS, YYEKEE (reference sequence). V was cut by 0 bases and J by 9 bases, with 12 bases left in between. CDR3 in amino acids: CASSLEPDRAQYF. The CDR3 DNA is TGTGCCAGCAGCTTGGAGCCGGATAGGGCCCAGTACTTC. Based on the CDR3 plus reference TRBV5-5 and TRBJ2-5, the full variable domain is DAGVTQSPTHLIKTRGQQVTLRCSPISGHKSVSWYQQVLGQGPQFIFQYYEKEERGRGNFPDRFSARQFPNYSSELNVNALLLGDSALYLCASSLEPDRAQYFGPGTRLLVL.

This clonotype appeared many times. The chain uses TRBV29-1 and TRBJ1-1; D not resolved. Germline CDR1 SQVTM, CDR2 ANQGSEA. This CDR3 region has 13 residues. Trimming removed 3 bases from V and 1 base from J, with 9 bases in between. DNA of the CDR3: TGCAGCGTTGAGAGGGAGGCGAACACTGAAGCTTTCTTT. It specifies CSVEREANTEAFF.

This clonotype was detected many times. V gene TRBV4-3 combines with J gene TRBJ2-7, with 7 bases fitting TRBD1. The CDR3 sequence is 13 residues long. In germline, CDR1 is LGHNA, CDR2 YSLEER. The V gene end was trimmed by 3 bases and the J gene end by 6 bases; junction bases not matched to a gene: 5. This CDR3 is CASSQETGLEQYF. CDR3 DNA sequence: TGCGCCAGCAGCCAGGAGACAGGGCTCGAGCAGTACTTC.

The sample holds a few counts of this clonotype. The genes are TRBV20-1 and TRBJ2-7, with 7 bases lining up with TRBD1. The germline gives CDR1 DFQATT, CDR2 SNEGSKA (reference sequence). The junction had 4 bases not matched to a gene; V was cut back by 3 bases and J by 2 bases. This CDR3 region has 13 residues. The DNA of the CDR3 is TGCAGTGCTAGCTGGGACAGTCCCTACGAGCAGTACTTC. Its translation is CSASWDSPYEQYF.

The chain employs TRBV4-3 and TRBJ2-1; 11 nucleotides align to TRBD2. Germline V CDR1 and CDR2: LGHNA, YSLEER. The CDR3 runs to 15 residues. V was clipped by 1 base and J by 8 bases; unmatched bases: 4. For the CDR3, the DNA is TGCGCCAGCAGCCAAGCAACTAGCGGGGGCTATGAGCAGTTCTTC. It yields the protein CASSQATSGGYEQFF.

J is TRBJ1-5 and V is TRBV12-3 or TRBV12-4; maybe TRBD1 (5 bases). V was pared by 5 bases and J by 5 bases, with 10 bases between. The CDR3 totals 13 residues. DNA for the CDR3: TGTGCCAGCAGTCCCCCGGGGCATCAGCCCCAGCATTTT. This codes for CASSPPGHQPQHF.

This clonotype was counted at least ten times. The CDR3 nucleotides read TGTGCCAGCAGTTCTTTCCGTGGAGGAACCGGGGAGCTGTTTTTT. The encoded protein is CASSSFRGGTGELFF. The chain links TRBV7-2 to TRBJ2-2, with a possible D match to TRBD2 (5 bases). The CDR3 contains 15 residues. CDR1 is SGHTA and CDR2 is FQGNSA in the germline V gene. V shed 6 bases and J shed 5 bases, with 16 bases lying between them.

This clonotype has at least ten counts. This chain uses TRBV20-1 with TRBJ2-2, with 7 bases identical to TRBD1. Per germline, CDR1 DFQATT and CDR2 SNEGSKA (reference sequence). The CDR3 totals 14 residues. Trimming took 5 bases from V and 5 from J; bases not matched to a gene: 8. This CDR3 is CSARQGQPTGELFF. Here the CDR3 DNA reads TGCAGTGCTCGCCAGGGACAGCCTACCGGGGAGCTGTTTTTT.

This clonotype was found a few times. This chain uses TRBV10-3 with TRBJ2-5; D is unresolved. The CDR3 loop spans 14 amino acids. The germline gives CDR1 ENHRY, CDR2 SYGVKD. V shed 10 bases and J shed 4 bases, with 19 bases lying between them. DNA for the CDR3: TGTGCCAGTAAACCCGGTCTAGAAGGAGAGACCCAGTACTTC. Translated, it gives CASKPGLEGETQYF.